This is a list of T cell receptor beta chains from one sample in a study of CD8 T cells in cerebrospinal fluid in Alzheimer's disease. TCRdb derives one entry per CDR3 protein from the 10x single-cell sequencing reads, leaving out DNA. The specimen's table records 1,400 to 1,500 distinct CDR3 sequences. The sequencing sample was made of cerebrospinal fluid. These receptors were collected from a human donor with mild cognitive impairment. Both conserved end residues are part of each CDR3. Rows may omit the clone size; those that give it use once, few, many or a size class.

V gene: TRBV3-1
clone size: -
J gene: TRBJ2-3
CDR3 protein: CASSHPGLAGTPTDTQYF

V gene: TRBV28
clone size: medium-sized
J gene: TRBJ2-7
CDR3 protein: CATYRNSYEQYF

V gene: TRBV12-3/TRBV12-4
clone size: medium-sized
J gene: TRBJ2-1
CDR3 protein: CASSRRTGGEGEQFF

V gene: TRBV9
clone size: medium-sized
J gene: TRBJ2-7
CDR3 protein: CASSVNSYEQYF

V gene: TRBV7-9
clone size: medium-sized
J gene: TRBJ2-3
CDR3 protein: CASSYLAGGSTDTQYF

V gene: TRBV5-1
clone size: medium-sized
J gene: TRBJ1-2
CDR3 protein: CASSTQGGGYTF

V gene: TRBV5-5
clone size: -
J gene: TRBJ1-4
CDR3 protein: CASSLSFVANEKLFF

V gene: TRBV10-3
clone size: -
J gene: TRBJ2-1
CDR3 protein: CAISPPLSGVYNEQFF

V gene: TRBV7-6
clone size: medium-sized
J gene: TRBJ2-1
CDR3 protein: CASSRRSGSSYNEQFF

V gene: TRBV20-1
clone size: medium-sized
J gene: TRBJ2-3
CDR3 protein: CSASPPSFTDTQYF

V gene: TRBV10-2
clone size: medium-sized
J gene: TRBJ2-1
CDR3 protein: CASSESEGRRFF

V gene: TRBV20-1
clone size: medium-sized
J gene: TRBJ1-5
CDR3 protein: CSALNLGQGAMNQPQHF

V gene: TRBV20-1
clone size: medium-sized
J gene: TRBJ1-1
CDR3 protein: CSAPDRGLGVTEAFF

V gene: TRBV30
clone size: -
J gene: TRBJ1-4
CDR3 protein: CAWSLGRGLSNEKLFF

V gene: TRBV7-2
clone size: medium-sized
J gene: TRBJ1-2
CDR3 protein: CASSFRRDYGYTF

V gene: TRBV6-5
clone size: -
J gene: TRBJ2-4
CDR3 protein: CASSPRHLAKNIQYF

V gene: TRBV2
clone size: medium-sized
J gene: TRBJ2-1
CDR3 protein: CASRDAGASYNEQFF

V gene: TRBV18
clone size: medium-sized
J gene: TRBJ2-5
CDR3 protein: CASSPVGQSGETQYF

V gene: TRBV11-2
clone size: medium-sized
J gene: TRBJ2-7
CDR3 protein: CASSLDLTSGQYF

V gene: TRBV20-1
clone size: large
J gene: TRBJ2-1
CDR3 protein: CSARDLGGAYDEQFF

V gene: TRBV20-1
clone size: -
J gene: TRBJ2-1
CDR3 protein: CSASIGSGRDNEQFF

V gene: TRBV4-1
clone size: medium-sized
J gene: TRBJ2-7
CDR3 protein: CASSQASSGASYEQYF

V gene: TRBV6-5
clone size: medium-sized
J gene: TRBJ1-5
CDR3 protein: CASSYSGELGGPQHF

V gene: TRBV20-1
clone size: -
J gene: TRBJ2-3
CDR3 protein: CSARGLADTTDTQYF

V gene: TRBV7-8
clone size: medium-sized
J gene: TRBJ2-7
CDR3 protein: CASLGPDRSPYEQYF

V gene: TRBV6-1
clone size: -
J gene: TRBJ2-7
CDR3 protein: CASSERESYEQYF

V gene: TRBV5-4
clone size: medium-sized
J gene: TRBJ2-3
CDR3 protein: CASSQKTPDTQYF

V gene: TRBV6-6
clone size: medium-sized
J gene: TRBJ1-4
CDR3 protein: CASSTSATNEKLFF

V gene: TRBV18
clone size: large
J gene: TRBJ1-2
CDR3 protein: CASSPNSGTGNRGYTF

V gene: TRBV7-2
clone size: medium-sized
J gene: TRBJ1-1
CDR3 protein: CASSLAGTGGVTEAFF

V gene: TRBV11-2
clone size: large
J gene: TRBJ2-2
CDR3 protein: CASSQGLGNTGELFF

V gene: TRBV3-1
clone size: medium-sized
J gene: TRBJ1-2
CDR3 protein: CASSRPGQGVYGYTF

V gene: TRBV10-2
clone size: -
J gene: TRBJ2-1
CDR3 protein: CASRPGTSGYNEQFF

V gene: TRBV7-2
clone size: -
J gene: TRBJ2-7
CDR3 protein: CASSLNPGTYEQYF

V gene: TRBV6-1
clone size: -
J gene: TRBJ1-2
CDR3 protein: CASEGEGYGYTF

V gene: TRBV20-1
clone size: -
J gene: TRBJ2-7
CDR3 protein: CSATGGLGAYSSYEQYF

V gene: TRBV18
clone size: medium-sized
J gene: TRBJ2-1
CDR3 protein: CASSPLDSNNEQFF

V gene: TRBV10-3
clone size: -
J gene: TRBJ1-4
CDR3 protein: CAISPGRIATNEKLFF

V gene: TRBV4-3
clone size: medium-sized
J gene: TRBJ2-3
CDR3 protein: CASSQVPSGRGMDTQYF

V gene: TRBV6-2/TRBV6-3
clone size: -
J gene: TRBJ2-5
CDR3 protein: CASRLDRGRETQYF

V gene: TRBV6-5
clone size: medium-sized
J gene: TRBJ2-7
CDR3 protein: CASSPYRTSSYEQYF

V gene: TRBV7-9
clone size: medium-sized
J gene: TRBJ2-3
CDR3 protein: CASSLGGGVTDTQYF

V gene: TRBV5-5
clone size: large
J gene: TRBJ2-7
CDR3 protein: CASSFAGGTYEQYF

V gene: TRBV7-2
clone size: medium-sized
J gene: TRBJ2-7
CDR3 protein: CASSTGQGQGEQYF

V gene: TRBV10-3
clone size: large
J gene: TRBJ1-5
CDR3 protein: CAISQAQQGNQPQHF

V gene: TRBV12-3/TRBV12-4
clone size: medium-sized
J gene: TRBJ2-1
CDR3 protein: CASSFPSGGLGNEQFF

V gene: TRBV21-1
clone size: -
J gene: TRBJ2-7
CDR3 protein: CASIPRDGAGEQYF

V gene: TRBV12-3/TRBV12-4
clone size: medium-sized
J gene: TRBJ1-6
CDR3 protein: CASSFHREVNSPLHF

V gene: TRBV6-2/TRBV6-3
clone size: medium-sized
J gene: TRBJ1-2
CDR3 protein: CASRKIGASPDYGYTF

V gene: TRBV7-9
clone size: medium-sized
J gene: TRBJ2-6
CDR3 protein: CASSLGTGYSGANVLTF

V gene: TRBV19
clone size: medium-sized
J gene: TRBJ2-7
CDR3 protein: CASRKVGTASYEQYF

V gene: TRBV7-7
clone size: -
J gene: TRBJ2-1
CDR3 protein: CASSLNLAGYNNEQFF

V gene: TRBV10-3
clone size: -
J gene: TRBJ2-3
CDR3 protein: CAISEPGLAGGAADTQYF